Listed below are T cell receptor beta chains from one sample, sequenced in a study of T cells in Graves' hyperthyroidism and ophthalmopathy. TCRdb analysed the multiplex PCR reads with MiXCR anew, one entry per CDR3 protein. The repertoire includes 300,000 to 400,000 distinct CDR3 sequences, roughly 20% of them detected once, and 40% sits in the top ten. Source material: blood. All receptors come from a young man with Graves' ophthalmopathy. Both conserved end residues are part of each CDR3. A D gene is named only where the DNA matches it firmly. Rows may omit the clone size; those that give it use once, few, many or a size class.

D,size,V,J,CDR3,DNA
-,many,TRBV7-2,TRBJ2-7,CASSLGVGIYEQYF,TGTGCCAGCAGCTTAGGAGTAGGGATCTACGAGCAGTACTTC
-,-,TRBV20-1,TRBJ2-7,CSARASAGGEYEQYF,TGCAGTGCTAGAGCCTCAGCAGGGGGGGAATACGAGCAGTACTTC
-,many,TRBV5-5,TRBJ1-2,CASSLTTGANYGYTF,TGTGCCAGCAGCTTGACGACAGGAGCTAACTATGGCTACACCTTC
-,-,TRBV19,TRBJ2-2,CASSSTTTNTGELFF,TGTGCCAGTAGTTCGACGACGACGAACACCGGGGAGCTGTTTTTT
-,-,TRBV9,TRBJ2-1,CASSAWPGGSYNEQFF,TGTGCCAGCAGCGCCTGGCCTGGGGGCTCCTACAATGAGCAGTTCTTC
-,-,TRBV7-9,TRBJ1-2,CASSSVTGSYGYTF,TGTGCCAGCAGCTCGGTCACAGGCTCCTATGGCTACACCTTC
TRBD2,few,TRBV7-6,TRBJ2-1,CASSLERGADEQFF,TGTGCCAGCAGCTTAGAGCGGGGGGCGGATGAGCAGTTCTTC
-,many,TRBV11-1,TRBJ2-3,CASSFGGPRDTQYF,TGTGCCAGCAGCTTCGGGGGGCCCAGGGATACGCAGTATTTT
TRBD1,many,TRBV12-3/TRBV12-4,TRBJ2-3,CASTSDRGVQYF,TGTGCCAGCACTTCGGACAGGGGGGTGCAGTATTTT
TRBD2,few,TRBV27,TRBJ2-1,CASRISGGAAVRNNEQFF,TGTGCCAGCAGAATCAGCGGGGGGGCGGCTGTAAGGAACAATGAGCAGTTCTTC
-,-,TRBV4-1,TRBJ2-2,CASSQGLLAGELFF,TGCGCCAGCAGCCAGGGGCTGCTAGCCGGGGAGCTGTTTTTT
-,-,TRBV7-2,TRBJ1-5,CASSRLGQTNQPQHF,TGTGCCAGCAGCCGATTGGGGCAGACCAATCAGCCCCAGCATTTT
TRBD2,few,TRBV6-1,TRBJ2-7,CASSVAGGPYEQYF,TGTGCCAGCAGTGTTGCGGGGGGGCCCTACGAGCAGTACTTC
-,-,TRBV19,TRBJ1-6,CASSEFNSPLHF,TGTGCCAGTAGTGAATTTAATTCACCCCTCCACTTT
-,few,TRBV15,TRBJ1-2,CATRDTRGYTF,TGTGCCACCAGGGACACTCGAGGCTACACCTTC
-,many,TRBV7-2,TRBJ1-5,CASSLGWAVYSNQPQHF,TGTGCCAGCAGCTTAGGGTGGGCAGTATATAGCAATCAGCCCCAGCATTTT
TRBD1,once,TRBV6-6,TRBJ1-6,CASSYSLTGATYNSPLHF,TGTGCCAGCAGTTACTCACTTACAGGGGCCACCTATAATTCACCCCTCCACTTT
-,many,TRBV6-1,TRBJ2-7,CASSRPGGTSLGEQYF,TGTGCCAGCAGCCGCCCTGGGGGGACTTCCCTTGGCGAGCAGTACTTC
-,few,TRBV13,TRBJ2-3,CASSSTWERGAWVIDTQYF,TGTGCCAGCAGCTCGACATGGGAAAGGGGCGCGTGGGTAATAGATACGCAGTATTTT
-,-,TRBV27,TRBJ2-7,CASSWVGGQEQYF,TGTGCCAGCAGTTGGGTGGGGGGACAGGAGCAGTACTTC
-,many,TRBV10-3,TRBJ1-1,CAIREDRNTEAFF,TGTGCCATCAGAGAAGACAGGAACACTGAAGCTTTCTTT
-,-,TRBV9,TRBJ2-5,CASSVEAGETQYF,TGTGCCAGCAGCGTAGAGGCGGGGGAGACCCAGTACTTC
-,few,TRBV6-1,TRBJ1-4,CASSELAGTNEKLFF,TGTGCCAGCAGTGAGTTGGCAGGGACTAATGAAAAACTGTTTTTT
-,few,TRBV27,TRBJ1-6,CASSFGRGTSPLHF,TGTGCCAGCAGTTTTGGAAGGGGAACCTCACCCCTCCACTTT
-,many,TRBV11-2,TRBJ2-7,CASSLDPGDYYEQYF,TGTGCCAGCAGCTTAGATCCAGGAGACTACTACGAGCAGTACTTC
-,few,TRBV7-9,TRBJ2-7,CASGPGLLTYEQYF,TGTGCCAGCGGCCCGGGACTCTTAACCTACGAGCAGTACTTC
-,-,TRBV5-1,TRBJ2-5,CASSFKGTETQYF,TGCGCCAGCAGCTTTAAGGGCACCGAGACCCAGTACTTC
TRBD1,-,TRBV20-1,TRBJ1-1,CSARQGAWEAFF,TGCAGTGCAAGACAGGGGGCATGGGAAGCTTTCTTT
TRBD1,-,TRBV9,TRBJ2-1,CASSGTGEGNEQFF,TGTGCCAGCAGTGGGACAGGGGAGGGGAATGAGCAGTTCTTC
-,many,TRBV24-1,TRBJ1-5,CATSDSGSYSNQPQHF,TGTGCCACCAGTGATTCGGGCTCTTATAGCAATCAGCCCCAGCATTTT
-,many,TRBV27,TRBJ2-5,CASSSTGLQETQYF,TGTGCCAGCAGTTCCACAGGGTTGCAAGAGACCCAGTACTTC
-,-,TRBV6-5,TRBJ2-2,CASSYGPTIPRRTGELFF,TGTGCCAGCAGTTACGGCCCGACTATACCTCGACGCACCGGGGAGCTGTTTTTT
TRBD2,few,TRBV20-1,TRBJ2-5,CSATGGDSRETQYF,TGCAGTGCTACGGGGGGGGACTCGAGGGAGACCCAGTACTTC
-,many,TRBV5-6,TRBJ1-6,CASSLGWSPLHF,TGTGCCAGCAGCTTGGGATGGTCACCCCTCCACTTT
-,few,TRBV11-3,TRBJ2-2,CASSLEYTGELFF,TGTGCCAGCAGCTTAGAATATACCGGGGAGCTGTTTTTT
TRBD1,-,TRBV6-1,TRBJ1-5,CATARAGGKQPQHF,TGTGCCACCGCTAGGGCAGGGGGCAAGCAGCCCCAGCATTTT
TRBD1,few,TRBV29-1,TRBJ2-3,CSVTDREDLDTQYF,TGCAGCGTGACCGACAGGGAAGATTTAGATACGCAGTATTTT
-,many,TRBV28,TRBJ1-6,CASSLKHSTGYNSPLHF,TGTGCCAGCAGTTTAAAGCATTCGACGGGGTATAATTCACCCCTCCACTTT
-,-,TRBV15,TRBJ1-3,CATSTFARLDTIYF,TGTGCCACCAGCACCTTTGCGCGGTTAGACACCATATATTTT
-,-,TRBV4-3,TRBJ2-2,CASSQGGRGVTGELFF,TGCGCCAGCAGCCAAGGAGGTAGAGGGGTTACCGGGGAGCTGTTTTTT
-,once,TRBV12-5,TRBJ2-1,CASGLVGGVQFF,TGTGCTAGTGGTTTGGTAGGGGGGGTGCAGTTCTTC
TRBD1,many,TRBV10-3,TRBJ1-2,CAITDRNYGYTF,TGTGCCATTACGGACAGGAACTATGGCTACACCTTC
TRBD2,few,TRBV7-3,TRBJ2-1,CASSSYSGGKDEQFF,TGTGCCAGCAGCTCCTATAGCGGGGGGAAGGATGAGCAGTTCTTC
TRBD2,many,TRBV6-5,TRBJ2-1,CASSYSGSGGAIDEQFF,TGTGCCAGCAGTTACTCGGGCTCCGGGGGGGCCATCGATGAGCAGTTCTTC
-,many,TRBV27,TRBJ1-1,CASSPGGQLEAFF,TGTGCCAGCAGTCCGGGCGGACAGCTTGAAGCTTTCTTT
TRBD2,many,TRBV20-1,TRBJ2-4,CSATGAGGNIQYF,TGCAGTGCTACAGGGGCGGGGGGAAACATTCAGTACTTC
-,-,TRBV20-1,TRBJ1-4,CSARGGGAAEKLFF,TGCAGTGCTAGAGGGGGGGGGGCTGCTGAAAAACTGTTTTTT
TRBD1,-,TRBV5-1,TRBJ2-5,CASSLVDRGSGETQYF,TGCGCCAGCAGCTTGGTTGACAGGGGGAGTGGGGAGACCCAGTACTTC
-,many,TRBV5-1,TRBJ1-1,CASGESRERTEAFF,TGCGCCAGCGGAGAATCCAGGGAGAGAACTGAAGCTTTCTTT